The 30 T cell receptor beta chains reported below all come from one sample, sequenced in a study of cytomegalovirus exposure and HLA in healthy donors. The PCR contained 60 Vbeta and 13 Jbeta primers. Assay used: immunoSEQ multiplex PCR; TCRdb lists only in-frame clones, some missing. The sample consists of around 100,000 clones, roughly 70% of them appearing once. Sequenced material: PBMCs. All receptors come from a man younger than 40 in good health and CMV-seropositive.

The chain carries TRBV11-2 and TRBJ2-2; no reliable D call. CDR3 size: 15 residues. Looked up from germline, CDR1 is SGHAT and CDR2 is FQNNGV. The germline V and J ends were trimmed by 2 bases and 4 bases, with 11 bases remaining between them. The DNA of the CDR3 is TGTGCCAGCAGCTTAACCCGAACAACCACCGGGGAGCTGTTTTTT. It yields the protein CASSLTRTTTGELFF.

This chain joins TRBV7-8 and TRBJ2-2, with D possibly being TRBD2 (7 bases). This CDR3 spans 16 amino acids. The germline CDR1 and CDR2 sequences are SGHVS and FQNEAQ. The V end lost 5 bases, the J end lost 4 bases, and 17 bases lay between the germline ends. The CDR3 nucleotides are TGTGCCAGCAGCCCCAGGGGAGGGATGAGCACCGGGGAGCTGTTTTTT. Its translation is CASSPRGGMSTGELFF. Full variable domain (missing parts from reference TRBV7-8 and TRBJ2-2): GAGVSQSPRYKVAKRGQDVALRCDPISGHVSLFWYQQALGQGPEFLTYFQNEAQLDKSGLPSDRFFAERPEGSVSTLKIQRTQQEDSAVYLCASSPRGGMSTGELFFGEGSRLTVL.

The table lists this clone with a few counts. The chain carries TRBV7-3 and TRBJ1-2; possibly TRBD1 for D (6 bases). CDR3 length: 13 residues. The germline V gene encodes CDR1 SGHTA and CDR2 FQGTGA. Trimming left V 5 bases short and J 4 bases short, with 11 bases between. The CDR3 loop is CASSLGGGYGYTF. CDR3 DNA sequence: TGTGCCAGCAGCCTAGGGGGGGGCTATGGCTACACCTTC.

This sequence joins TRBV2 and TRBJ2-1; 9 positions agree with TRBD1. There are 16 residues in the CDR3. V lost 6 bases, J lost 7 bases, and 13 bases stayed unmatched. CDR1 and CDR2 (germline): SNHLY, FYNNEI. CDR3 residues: CASSARGQGSGNEQFF. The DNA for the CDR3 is TGTGCCAGCAGCGCCAGGGGACAGGGATCAGGAAATGAGCAGTTCTTC.

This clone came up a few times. CDR3 coding DNA: TGTGCCAGCAGCCCCTCCGGGACAGGGGGTCCCGCGTGGCAGGACGAGCAGTACTTC. Its protein is CASSPSGTGGPAWQDEQYF. The V and J genes are TRBV11-2 and TRBJ2-7; 11 positions match TRBD1. The CDR3 sequence is 19 residues long. Unmatched junction bases numbered 20, after V lost 5 bases and J lost 5 bases. Looked up from germline, CDR1 is SGHAT and CDR2 is FQNNGV.

CDR3 coding DNA: TGTGCCAGCACCGTGAGACCCTTCGCGGCCGAGAACAATGAGCAGTTCTTC. Its translation is CASTVRPFAAENNEQFF. The chain carries TRBV5-6 and TRBJ2-1; D not resolved. This CDR3 region has 17 residues. The germline V and J ends were trimmed by 6 bases and 5 bases, with 24 bases remaining between them. Germline V CDR1 and CDR2: SGHDT, YYEEEE.

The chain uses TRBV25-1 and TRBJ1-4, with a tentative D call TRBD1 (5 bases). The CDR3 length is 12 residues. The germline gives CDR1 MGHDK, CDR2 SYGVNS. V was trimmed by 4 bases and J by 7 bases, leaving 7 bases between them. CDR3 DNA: TGTGCCAGCAGTGGGCAGGGTGAAAAACTGTTTTTT. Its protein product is CASSGQGEKLFF. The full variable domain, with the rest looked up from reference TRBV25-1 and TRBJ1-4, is EADIYQTPRYLVIGTGKKITLECSQTMGHDKMYWYQQDPGMELHLIHYSYGVNSTEKGDLSSESTVSRIRTEHFPLTLESARPSHTSQYLCASSGQGEKLFFGSGTQLSVL.

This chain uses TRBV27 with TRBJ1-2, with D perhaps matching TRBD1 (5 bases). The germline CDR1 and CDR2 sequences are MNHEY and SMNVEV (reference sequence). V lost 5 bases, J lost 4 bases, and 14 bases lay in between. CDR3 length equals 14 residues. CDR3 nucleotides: TGTGCCAGCAGTAACGACAGTCTCTCCTATGGCTACACCTTC. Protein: CASSNDSLSYGYTF.

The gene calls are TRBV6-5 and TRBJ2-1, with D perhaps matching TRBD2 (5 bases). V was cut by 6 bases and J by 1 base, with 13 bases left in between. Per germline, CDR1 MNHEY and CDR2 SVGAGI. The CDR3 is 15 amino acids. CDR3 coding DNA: TGTGCCAGCAGGTTGGACTTGAAATCCTACAATGAGCAGTTCTTC. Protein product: CASRLDLKSYNEQFF.

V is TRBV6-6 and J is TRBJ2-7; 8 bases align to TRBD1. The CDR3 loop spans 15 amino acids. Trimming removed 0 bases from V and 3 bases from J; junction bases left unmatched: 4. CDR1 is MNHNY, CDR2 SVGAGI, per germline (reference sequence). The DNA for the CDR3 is TGTGCCAGCAGTTACTCGCCCGGACAGGGCTACGAGCAGTACGTC. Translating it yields CASSYSPGQGYEQYV.

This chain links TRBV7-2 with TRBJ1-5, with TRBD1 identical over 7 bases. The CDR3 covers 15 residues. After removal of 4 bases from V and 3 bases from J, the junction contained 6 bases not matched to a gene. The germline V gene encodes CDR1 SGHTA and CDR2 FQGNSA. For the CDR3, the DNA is TGTGCCAGCAGCTCCCAACAGGGGTACAATCAGCCCCAGCATTTT. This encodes CASSSQQGYNQPQHF.

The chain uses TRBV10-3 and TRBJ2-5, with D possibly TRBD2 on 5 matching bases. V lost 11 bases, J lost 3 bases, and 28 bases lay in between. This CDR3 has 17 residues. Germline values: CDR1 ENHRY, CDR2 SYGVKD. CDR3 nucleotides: TGTGCCCTCTACCCGGTTTGGGAAGCGGCAATTGAAGAGACCCAGTACTTC. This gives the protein CALYPVWEAAIEETQYF.

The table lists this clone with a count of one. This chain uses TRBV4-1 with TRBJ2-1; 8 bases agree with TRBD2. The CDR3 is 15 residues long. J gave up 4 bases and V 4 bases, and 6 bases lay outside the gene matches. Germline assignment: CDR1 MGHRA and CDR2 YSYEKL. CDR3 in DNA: TGCGCCAGCAGCCCGGAGCGGGGGCCTTACAATGAGCAGTTCTTC. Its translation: CASSPERGPYNEQFF.

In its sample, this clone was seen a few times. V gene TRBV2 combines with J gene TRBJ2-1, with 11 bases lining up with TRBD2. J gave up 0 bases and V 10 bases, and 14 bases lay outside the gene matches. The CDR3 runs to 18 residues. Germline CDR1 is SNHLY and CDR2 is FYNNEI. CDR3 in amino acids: CAITGTSGLLSSYNEQFF. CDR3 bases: TGTGCCATCACCGGGACTAGCGGCCTTCTTAGCTCCTACAATGAGCAGTTCTTC.

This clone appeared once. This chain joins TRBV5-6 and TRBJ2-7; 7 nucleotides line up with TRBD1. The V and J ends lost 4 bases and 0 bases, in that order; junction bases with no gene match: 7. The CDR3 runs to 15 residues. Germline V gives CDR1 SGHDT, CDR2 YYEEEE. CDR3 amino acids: CASSQRTGSSYEQYV. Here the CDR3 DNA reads TGTGCCAGCAGCCAAAGGACAGGAAGCTCCTACGAGCAGTACGTC.

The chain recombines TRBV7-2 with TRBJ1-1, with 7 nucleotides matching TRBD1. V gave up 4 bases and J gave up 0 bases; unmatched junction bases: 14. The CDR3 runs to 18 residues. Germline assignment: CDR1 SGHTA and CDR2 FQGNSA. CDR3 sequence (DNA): TGTGCCAGCAGCTGGACAGGCCTTGTAGATCGCATGAACACTGAAGCTTTCTTT. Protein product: CASSWTGLVDRMNTEAFF.

The CDR3 coding sequence is TGTGCCAGCTCTAGCGGGGGGAACTACGAGCAGTACGTC. Translating it yields CASSSGGNYEQYV. This chain joins TRBV2 and TRBJ2-7; the match to TRBD2 covers 11 bases. The CDR3 contains 13 residues. Losses at the gene ends were 8 bases for V and 3 bases for J; bases not matched to a gene: 3. The germline gives CDR1 SNHLY, CDR2 FYNNEI.

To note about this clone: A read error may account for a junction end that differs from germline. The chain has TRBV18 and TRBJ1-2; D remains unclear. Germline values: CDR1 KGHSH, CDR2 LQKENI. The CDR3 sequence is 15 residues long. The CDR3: CASSPSPPTNCGYTF. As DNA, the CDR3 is TGTGCCAGCTCACCATCCCCCCCTACTAACTGTGGCTACACCTTC.

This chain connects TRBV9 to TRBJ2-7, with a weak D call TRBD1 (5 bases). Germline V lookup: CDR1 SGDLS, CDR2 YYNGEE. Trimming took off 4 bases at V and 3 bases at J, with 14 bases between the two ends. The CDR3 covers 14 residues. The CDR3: CASSPDISVYEQYF. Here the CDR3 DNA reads TGTGCCAGCAGCCCGGACATTTCTGTCTACGAGCAGTACTTC.

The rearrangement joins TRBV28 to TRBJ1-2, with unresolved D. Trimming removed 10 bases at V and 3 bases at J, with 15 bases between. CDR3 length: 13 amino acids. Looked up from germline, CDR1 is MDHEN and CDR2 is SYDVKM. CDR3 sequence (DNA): TGTGCCACTCAAAACCCCGGGGACTATGGCTACACCTTC. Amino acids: CATQNPGDYGYTF.

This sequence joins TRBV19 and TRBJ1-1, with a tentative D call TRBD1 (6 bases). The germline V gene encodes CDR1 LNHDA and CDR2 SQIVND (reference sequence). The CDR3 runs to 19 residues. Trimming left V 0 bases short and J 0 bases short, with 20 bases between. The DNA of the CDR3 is TGTGCCAGTAGTATAGATGGGAGGGGGGGGCGGAGGTTGAACACTGAAGCTTTCTTT. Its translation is CASSIDGRGGRRLNTEAFF. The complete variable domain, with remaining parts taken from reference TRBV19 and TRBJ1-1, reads DGGITQSPKYLFRKEGQNVTLSCEQNLNHDAMYWYRQDPGQGLRLIYYSQIVNDFQKGDIAEGYSVSREKKESFPLTVTSAQKNPTAFYLCASSIDGRGGRRLNTEAFFGQGTRLTVV.

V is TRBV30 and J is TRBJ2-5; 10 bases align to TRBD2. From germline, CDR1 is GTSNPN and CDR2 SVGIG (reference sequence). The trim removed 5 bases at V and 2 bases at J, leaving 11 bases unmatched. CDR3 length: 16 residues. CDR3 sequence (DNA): TGTGCCTGGTCTCCGGGACTAGCGCGACAACAAGAGACCCAGTACTTC. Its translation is CAWSPGLARQQETQYF.

The CDR3, as DNA: TGTGCCAGCAGCTTGCCGGGACAGGGGAACTATGGCTACACCTTC. Translated, it gives CASSLPGQGNYGYTF. This chain connects TRBV28 to TRBJ1-2, with 10 nucleotides matching TRBD1. The CDR3 spans 15 residues. V shed 6 bases, J shed 2 bases, and the junction held 6 bases outside the gene matches. Germline V gene sequence: CDR1 MDHEN, CDR2 SYDVKM.

In DNA, the CDR3 is TGCGCCAGCAGCTTGGGTGGGGGGGGGCCAGATACGCAGTATTTT. Translating it yields CASSLGGGGPDTQYF. The chain recombines TRBV5-1 with TRBJ2-3; possible D gene TRBD2, 7 bases. With 0 bases removed from V and 4 bases from J, the gap between germline ends came to 12 bases. This CDR3 contains 15 residues. CDR1 and CDR2 from the germline V gene are SGHRS and YFSETQ.

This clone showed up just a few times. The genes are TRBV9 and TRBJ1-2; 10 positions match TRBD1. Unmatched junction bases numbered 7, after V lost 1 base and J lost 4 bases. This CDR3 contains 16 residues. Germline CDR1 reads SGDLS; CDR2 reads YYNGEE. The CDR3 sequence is CASSVSTGGAGYGYTF. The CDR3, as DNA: TGTGCCAGCAGCGTATCGACAGGGGGCGCCGGCTATGGCTACACCTTC.

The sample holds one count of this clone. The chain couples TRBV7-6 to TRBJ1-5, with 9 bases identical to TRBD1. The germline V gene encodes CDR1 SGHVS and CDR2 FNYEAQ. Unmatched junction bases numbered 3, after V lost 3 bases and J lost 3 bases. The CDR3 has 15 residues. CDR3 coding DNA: TGTGCCAGCAGCTTTGGACAGGGGTTCAATCAGCCCCAGCATTTT. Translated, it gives CASSFGQGFNQPQHF.

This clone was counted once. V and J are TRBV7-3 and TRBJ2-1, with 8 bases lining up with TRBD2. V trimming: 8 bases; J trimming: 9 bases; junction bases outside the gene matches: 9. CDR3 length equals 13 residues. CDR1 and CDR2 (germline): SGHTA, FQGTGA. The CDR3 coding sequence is TGTGCCAGCTCCCGGGGGGGGCCGGGTGAGCAGTTCTTC. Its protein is CASSRGGPGEQFF.

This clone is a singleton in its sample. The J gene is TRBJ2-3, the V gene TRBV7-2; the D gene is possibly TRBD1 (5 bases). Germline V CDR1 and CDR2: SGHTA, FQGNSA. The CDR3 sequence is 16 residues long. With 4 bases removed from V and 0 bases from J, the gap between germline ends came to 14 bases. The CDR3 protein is CASSSLRELSTDTQYF. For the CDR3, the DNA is TGTGCCAGCAGCTCACTCAGGGAACTTAGCACAGATACGCAGTATTTT.

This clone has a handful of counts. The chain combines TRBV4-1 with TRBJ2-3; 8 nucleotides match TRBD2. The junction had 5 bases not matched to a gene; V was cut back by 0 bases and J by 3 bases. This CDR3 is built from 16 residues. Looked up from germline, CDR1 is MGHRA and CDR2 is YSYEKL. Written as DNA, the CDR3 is TGCGCCAGCAGCCAAGAATGGTTAGCGGGAACAGATACGCAGTATTTT. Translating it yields CASSQEWLAGTDTQYF.

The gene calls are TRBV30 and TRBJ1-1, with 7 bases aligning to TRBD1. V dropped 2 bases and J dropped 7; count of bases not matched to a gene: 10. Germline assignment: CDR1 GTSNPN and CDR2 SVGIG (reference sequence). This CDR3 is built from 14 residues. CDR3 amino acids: CAWSSPMYRGEAFF. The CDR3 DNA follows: TGTGCCTGGAGTTCACCCATGTACAGGGGTGAAGCTTTCTTT.